The 5 T cell receptor beta chains listed next were all sequenced from one sample in a study of response to subunit inactivated influenza vaccine. Using its own MiXCR run on the RT-PCR reads, TCRdb lists one record per CDR3 protein. The sample records around 150,000 distinct CDR3 sequences, roughly 11% being singletons. The sequencing here drew on non-naive T cells sorted from PBMCs, taken 45 days after vaccination. These receptors were collected from a man over 45 who received an inactivated influenza vaccine.

This clonotype was observed a handful of times. The chain joins TRBV20-1 to TRBJ2-3; D is unresolved. Trimming shortened V by 6 bases and J by 0 bases, and 7 bases separated the two germline ends. The CDR3 is 12 residues long. Germline V gives CDR1 DFQATT, CDR2 SNEGSKA (reference sequence). The CDR3 reads CSATASTDTQYF. Here the CDR3 DNA reads TGCAGTGCCACGGCAAGCACAGATACGCAGTATTTT.

There are a few counts of this clonotype. Here the CDR3 reads CASSPPFRTGTPRSYEQYF. As DNA, the CDR3 is TGTGCCAGCTCACCACCTTTCAGAACCGGGACCCCAAGATCCTACGAGCAGTACTTC. V and J are TRBV18 and TRBJ2-7; perhaps D is TRBD1 or TRBD2 (5 bases each). The CDR3 length is 19 residues. Looked up from germline, CDR1 is KGHSH and CDR2 is LQKENI. Trimming pared 0 bases from V and 1 base from J, leaving 22 bases between.

V gene TRBV5-4 combines with J gene TRBJ2-5; 7 positions agree with TRBD1. The CDR3 contains 14 residues. Germline lookup yields CDR1 SGHNT and CDR2 YYREEE (reference sequence). The J segment lost 3 bases and the V segment lost 1 base, leaving 3 bases of the junction unmatched. Written as DNA, the CDR3 is TGTGCCAGCAGCTTGTGGGACAGAGAAGAGACCCAGTACTTC. This gives the protein CASSLWDREETQYF.

This clonotype was detected many times. The chain has TRBV7-9 and TRBJ2-1, with D uncertain. Trimming cost V 5 bases and J 15 bases, with 14 bases left between them. CDR1 SEHNR and CDR2 FQNEAQ come from the germline V gene (reference sequence). The CDR3 is 11 amino acids. The CDR3 loop is CASSGDVRPFF. The CDR3 DNA reads as TGTGCCAGCAGCGGTGACGTACGGCCGTTCTTC.

V gene TRBV27 combines with J gene TRBJ2-2; 9 bases line up with TRBD2. The CDR3 runs to 18 residues. Trimming took 7 bases from V and 0 from J; bases not matched to a gene: 12. Germline V gives CDR1 MNHEY, CDR2 SMNVEV (reference sequence). CDR3 loop: CASTIFPTSGANTGELFF. CDR3 nucleotide sequence: TGTGCCAGCACCATTTTCCCGACTAGCGGCGCGAACACCGGGGAGCTGTTTTTT.